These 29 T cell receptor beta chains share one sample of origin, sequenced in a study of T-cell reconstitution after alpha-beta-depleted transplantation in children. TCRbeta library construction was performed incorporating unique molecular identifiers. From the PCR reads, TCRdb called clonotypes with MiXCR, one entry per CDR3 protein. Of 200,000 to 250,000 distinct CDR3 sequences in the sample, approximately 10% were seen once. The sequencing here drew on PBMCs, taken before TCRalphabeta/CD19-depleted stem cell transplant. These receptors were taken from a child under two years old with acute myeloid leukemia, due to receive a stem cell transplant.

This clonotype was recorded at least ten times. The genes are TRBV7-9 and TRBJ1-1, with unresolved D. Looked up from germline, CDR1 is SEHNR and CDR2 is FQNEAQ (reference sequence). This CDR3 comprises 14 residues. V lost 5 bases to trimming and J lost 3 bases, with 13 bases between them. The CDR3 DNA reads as TGTGCCAGCAGCCAACCGACGACCTACACTGAAGCTTTCTTT. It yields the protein CASSQPTTYTEAFF.

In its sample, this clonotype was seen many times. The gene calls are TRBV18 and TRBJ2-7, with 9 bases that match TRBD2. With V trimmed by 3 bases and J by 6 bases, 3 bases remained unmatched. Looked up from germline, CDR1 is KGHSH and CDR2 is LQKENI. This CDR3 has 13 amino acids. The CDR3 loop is CASSPGLATEQYF. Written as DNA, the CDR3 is TGTGCCAGCTCACCGGGACTAGCAACCGAGCAGTACTTC.

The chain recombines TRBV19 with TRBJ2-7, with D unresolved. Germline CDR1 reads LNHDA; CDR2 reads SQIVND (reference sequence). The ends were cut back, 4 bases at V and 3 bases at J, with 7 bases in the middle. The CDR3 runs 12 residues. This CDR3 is CASSNGYYEQYF. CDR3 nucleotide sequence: TGTGCCAGTAGTAACGGGTACTACGAGCAGTACTTC.

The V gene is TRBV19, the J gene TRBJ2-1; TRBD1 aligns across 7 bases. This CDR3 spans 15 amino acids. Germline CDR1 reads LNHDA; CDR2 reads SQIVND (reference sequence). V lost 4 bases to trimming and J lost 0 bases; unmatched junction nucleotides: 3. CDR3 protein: CASSTGQISYNEQFF. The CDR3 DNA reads TGTGCCAGTAGTACGGGACAGATCTCCTACAATGAGCAGTTCTTC.

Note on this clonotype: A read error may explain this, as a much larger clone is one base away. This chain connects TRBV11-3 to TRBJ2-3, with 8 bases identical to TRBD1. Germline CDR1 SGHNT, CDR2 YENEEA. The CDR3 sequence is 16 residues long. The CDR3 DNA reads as TGTGCCAGCAGCTTAGGGACAGGGTCATTTGCAGATACGCAGTCTTTT. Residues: CASSLGTGSFADTQSF.

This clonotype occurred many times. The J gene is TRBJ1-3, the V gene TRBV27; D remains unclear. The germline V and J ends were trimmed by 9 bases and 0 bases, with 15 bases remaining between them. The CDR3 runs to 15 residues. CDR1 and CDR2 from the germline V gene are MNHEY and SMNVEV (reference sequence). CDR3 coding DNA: TGTGCCAGTGGTCGGGCGGGTAGCTCTGGAAACACCATATATTTT. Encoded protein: CASGRAGSSGNTIYF.

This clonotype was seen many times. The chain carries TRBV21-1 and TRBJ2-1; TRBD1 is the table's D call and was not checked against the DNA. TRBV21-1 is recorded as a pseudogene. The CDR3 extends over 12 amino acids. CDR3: CASDRERNEQFF. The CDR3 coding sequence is TGTGCCAGCGACAGGGAGAGGAATGAGCAGTTCTTC.

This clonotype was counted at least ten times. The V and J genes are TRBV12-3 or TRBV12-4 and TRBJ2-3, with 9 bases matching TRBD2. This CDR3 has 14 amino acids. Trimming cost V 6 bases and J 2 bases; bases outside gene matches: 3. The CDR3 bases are TGTGCCAGCAGGAGCGGGGGGACCACAGATACGCAGTATTTT. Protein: CASRSGGTTDTQYF.

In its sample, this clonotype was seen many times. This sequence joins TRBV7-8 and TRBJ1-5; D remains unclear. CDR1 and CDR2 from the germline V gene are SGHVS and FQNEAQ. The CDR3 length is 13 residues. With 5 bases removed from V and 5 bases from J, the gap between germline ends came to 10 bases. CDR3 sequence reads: CASSRDGYQPQHF. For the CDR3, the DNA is TGTGCCAGCAGCAGAGACGGATATCAGCCCCAGCATTTT.

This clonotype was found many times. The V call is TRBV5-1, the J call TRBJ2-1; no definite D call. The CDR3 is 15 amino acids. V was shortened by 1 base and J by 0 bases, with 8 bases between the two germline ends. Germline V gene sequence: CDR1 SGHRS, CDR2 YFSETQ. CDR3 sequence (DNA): TGCGCCAGCAGCTTGAGCCCCAGCTCCTACAATGAGCAGTTCTTC. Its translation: CASSLSPSSYNEQFF.

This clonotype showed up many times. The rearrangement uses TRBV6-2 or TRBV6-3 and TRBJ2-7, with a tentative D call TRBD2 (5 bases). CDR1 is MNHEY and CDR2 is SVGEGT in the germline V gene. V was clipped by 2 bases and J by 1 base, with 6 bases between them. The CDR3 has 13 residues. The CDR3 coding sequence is TGTGCCAGCAGTTACGCGGGTTCCTACGAGCAGTACTTC. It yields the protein CASSYAGSYEQYF.

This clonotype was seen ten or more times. CDR3 region: CASSYSNPGLADTYEQYF. In DNA form, the CDR3 reads TGTGCCAGCAGTTACTCTAATCCGGGACTAGCGGATACCTACGAGCAGTACTTC. The chain has TRBV6-5 and TRBJ2-7, with 11 bases lining up with TRBD2. In germline, CDR1 is MNHEY, CDR2 SVGAGI. The ends lost 0 bases at V and 2 bases at J; junction bases unmatched: 9. The CDR3 consists of 18 residues.

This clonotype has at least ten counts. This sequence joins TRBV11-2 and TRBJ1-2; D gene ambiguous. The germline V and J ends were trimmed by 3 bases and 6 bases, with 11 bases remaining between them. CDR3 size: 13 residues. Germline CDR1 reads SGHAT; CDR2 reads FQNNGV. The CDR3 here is CASSLVGIHGYTF. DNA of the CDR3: TGTGCCAGCAGCTTGGTGGGGATCCATGGCTACACCTTC.

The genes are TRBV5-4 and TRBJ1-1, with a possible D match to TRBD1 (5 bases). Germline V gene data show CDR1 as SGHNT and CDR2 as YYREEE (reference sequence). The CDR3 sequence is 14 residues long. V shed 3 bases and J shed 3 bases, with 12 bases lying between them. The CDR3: CASSWRDGHTEAFF. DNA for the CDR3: TGTGCCAGCAGCTGGCGGGACGGACACACTGAAGCTTTCTTT. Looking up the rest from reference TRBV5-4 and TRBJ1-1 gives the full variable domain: ETGVTQSPTHLIKTRGQQVTLRCSSQSGHNTVSWYQQALGQGPQFIFQYYREEENGRGNFPPRFSGLQFPNYSSELNVNALELDDSALYLCASSWRDGHTEAFFGQGTRLTVV.

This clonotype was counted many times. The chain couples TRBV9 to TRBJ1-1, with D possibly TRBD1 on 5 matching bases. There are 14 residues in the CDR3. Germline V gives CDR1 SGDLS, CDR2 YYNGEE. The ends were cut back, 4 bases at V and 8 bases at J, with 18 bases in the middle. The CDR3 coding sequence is TGTGCCAGCAGCCCTTGGGACGGTGGAGTCGAAGCTTTCTTT. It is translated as CASSPWDGGVEAFF.

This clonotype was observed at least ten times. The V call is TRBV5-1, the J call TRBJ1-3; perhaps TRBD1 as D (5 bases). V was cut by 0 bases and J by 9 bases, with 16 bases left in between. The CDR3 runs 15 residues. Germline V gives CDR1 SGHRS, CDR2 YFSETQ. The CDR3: CASSLEPDLGATIYF. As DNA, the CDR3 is TGCGCCAGCAGCTTGGAGCCAGACCTAGGGGCCACCATATATTTT.

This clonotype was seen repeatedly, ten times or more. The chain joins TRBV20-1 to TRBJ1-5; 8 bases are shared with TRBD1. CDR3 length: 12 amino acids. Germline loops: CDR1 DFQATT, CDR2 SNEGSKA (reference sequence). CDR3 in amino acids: CSPRQGRQPQHF. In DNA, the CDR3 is TGCAGCCCTAGACAGGGGAGACAGCCCCAGCATTTT.

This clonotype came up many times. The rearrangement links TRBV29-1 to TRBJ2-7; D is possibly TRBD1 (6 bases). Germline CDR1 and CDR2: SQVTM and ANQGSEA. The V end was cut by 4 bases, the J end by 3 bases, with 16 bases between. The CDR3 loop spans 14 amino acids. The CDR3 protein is CSVGPGRTDYEQYF. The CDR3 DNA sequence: TGCAGCGTTGGTCCCGGGCGGACAGACTACGAGCAGTACTTC.

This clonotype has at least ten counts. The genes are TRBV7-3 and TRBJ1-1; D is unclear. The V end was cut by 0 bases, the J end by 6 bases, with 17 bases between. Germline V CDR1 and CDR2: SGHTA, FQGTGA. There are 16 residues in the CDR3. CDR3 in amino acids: CASSLTVPTPRAEAFF. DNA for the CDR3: TGTGCCAGCAGCTTAACGGTACCGACCCCGAGGGCTGAAGCTTTCTTT.

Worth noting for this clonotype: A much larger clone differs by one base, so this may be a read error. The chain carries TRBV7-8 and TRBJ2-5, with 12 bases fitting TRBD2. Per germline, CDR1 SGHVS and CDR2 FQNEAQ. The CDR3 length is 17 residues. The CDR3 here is CASSLRLAGATQETRYF. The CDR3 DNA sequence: TGTGCCAGCAGCCTACGACTAGCGGGGGCGACCCAAGAGACCCGGTACTTC.

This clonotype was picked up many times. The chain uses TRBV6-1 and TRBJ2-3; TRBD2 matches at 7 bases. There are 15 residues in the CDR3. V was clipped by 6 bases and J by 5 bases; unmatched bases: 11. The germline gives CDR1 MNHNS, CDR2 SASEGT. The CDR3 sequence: CASSNSGPRVDTQYF. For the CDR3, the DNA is TGTGCCAGCAGCAATAGCGGGCCCCGGGTAGATACGCAGTATTTT.

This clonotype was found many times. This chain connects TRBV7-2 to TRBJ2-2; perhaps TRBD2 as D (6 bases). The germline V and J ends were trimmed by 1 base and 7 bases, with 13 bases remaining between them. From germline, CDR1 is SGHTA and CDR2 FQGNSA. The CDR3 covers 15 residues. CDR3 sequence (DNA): TGTGCCAGCAGCTTAGTTGGAGGAGGGATCGGGGAGCTGTTTTTT. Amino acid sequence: CASSLVGGGIGELFF.

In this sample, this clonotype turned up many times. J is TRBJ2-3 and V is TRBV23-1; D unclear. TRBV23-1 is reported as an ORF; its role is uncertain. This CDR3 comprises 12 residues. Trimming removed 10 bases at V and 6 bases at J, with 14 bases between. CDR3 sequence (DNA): TGCGCCAACCAGATTAAGAGGGATACGCAGTATTTT. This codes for CANQIKRDTQYF.

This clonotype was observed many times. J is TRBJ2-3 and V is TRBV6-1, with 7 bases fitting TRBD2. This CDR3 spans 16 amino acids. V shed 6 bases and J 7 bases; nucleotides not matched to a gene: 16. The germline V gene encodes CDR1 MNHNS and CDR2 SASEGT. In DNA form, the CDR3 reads TGTGCCAGCAGAGAGCCTGGGAGGGCTTTCGGATATACGCAGTATTTT. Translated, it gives CASREPGRAFGYTQYF.

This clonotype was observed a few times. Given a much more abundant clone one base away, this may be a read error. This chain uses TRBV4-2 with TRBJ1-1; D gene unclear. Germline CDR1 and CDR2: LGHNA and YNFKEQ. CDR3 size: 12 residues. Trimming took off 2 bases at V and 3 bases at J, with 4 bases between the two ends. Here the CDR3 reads CASSQRDTEAFF. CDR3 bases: TGTGCCAGCAGCCAAAGGGACACTGAAGCTTTCTTT.

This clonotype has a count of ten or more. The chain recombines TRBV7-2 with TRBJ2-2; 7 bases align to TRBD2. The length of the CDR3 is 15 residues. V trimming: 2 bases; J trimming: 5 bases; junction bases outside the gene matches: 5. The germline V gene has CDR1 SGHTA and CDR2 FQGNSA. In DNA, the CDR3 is TGTGCCAGCAGCTTAACCGGGAGGTTTACCGGGGAGCTGTTTTTT. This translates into CASSLTGRFTGELFF. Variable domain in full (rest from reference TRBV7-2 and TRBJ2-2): GAGVSQSPSNKVTEKGKDVELRCDPISGHTALYWYRQSLGQGLEFLIYFQGNSAPDKSGLPSDRFSAERTGGSVSTLTIQRTQQEDSAVYLCASSLTGRFTGELFFGEGSRLTVL.

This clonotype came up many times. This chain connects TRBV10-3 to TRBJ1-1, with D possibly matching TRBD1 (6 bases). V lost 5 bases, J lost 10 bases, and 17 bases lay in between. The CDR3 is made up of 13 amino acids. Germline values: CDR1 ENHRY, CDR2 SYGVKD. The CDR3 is CAISRRDTLGAFF. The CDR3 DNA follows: TGTGCCATCAGTCGTAGGGACACCCTGGGAGCTTTCTTT.

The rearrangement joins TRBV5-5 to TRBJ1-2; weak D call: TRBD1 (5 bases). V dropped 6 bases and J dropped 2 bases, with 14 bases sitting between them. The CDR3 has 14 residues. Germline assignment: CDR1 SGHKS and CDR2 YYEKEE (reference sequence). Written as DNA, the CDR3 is TGTGCCAGCACCGGGACTGCAGTAAACTATGGCTACACCTTC. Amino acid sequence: CASTGTAVNYGYTF.

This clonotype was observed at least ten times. The CDR3 spells CASSLPSSGNEQFF. CDR3 nucleotides: TGCGCCAGCAGCCTACCCTCTAGCGGGAATGAGCAGTTCTTC. The chain links TRBV5-1 to TRBJ2-1; 8 bases agree with TRBD2. Germline CDR1 reads SGHRS; CDR2 reads YFSETQ. J lost 7 bases, V lost 4 bases, and 7 bases had no gene match. The CDR3 is 14 amino acids.